These 10 T cell receptor beta chains were sequenced from one sample in a study of blood T cell repertoires in COVID-19. This table comes from immunoSEQ multiplex PCR, and its TCRdb copy is limited to in-frame clones, with some not included. This table holds 40,000 to 55,000 clones, about 86% found once. Sequenced sample: peripheral blood. The receptors come from a human donor in a cohort sampled during active COVID-19.

This clone turned up a few times. CDR3 region: CASRMGGGAIPEAFF. The CDR3 DNA sequence: TGTGCCAGCCGGATGGGGGGGGGCGCGATCCCTGAAGCTTTCTTT. V usage is TRBV2 and J usage is TRBJ1-1; maybe TRBD1 (6 bases). CDR3 length: 15 amino acids. Germline CDR1 is SNHLY and CDR2 is FYNNEI. The V and J ends lost 8 bases and 6 bases respectively, with 22 bases between them.

This chain connects TRBV11-2 to TRBJ2-7; D is possibly TRBD1 (5 bases). Trimming shortened V by 5 bases and J by 3 bases, and 20 bases separated the two germline ends. Germline assignment: CDR1 SGHAT and CDR2 FQNNGV. CDR3 length: 16 residues. CDR3 sequence (DNA): TGTGCCAGCAGCACCCTACAGGCCCGACGCATCTACGAGCAGTACTTC. Residues: CASSTLQARRIYEQYF.

This chain uses TRBV18 with TRBJ2-3; TRBD2 aligns across 8 bases. The length of the CDR3 is 20 residues. Trimming took 6 bases from V and 1 from J; bases not matched to a gene: 21. Germline-derived CDR1 and CDR2 are KGHSH and LQKENI. CDR3 sequence: CASSLFGGAGGTPRTDTQYF. CDR3 DNA: TGTGCCAGCTCCCTCTTCGGGGGGGCGGGGGGCACCCCCCGCACAGATACGCAGTATTTT.

The gene calls are TRBV5-1 and TRBJ2-5; 7 positions match TRBD1. There are 17 residues in the CDR3. CDR1 SGHRS and CDR2 YFSETQ come from the germline V gene. Unmatched junction bases numbered 9, after V lost 0 bases and J lost 1 base. The CDR3 coding sequence is TGCGCCAGCAGCTTGGACCCGACAGGGACCCTCCAAGAGACCCAGTACTTC. This sequence encodes CASSLDPTGTLQETQYF.

The genes are TRBV4-1 and TRBJ2-3; 10 bases match TRBD2. This CDR3 is built from 18 residues. The V segment lost 3 bases and the J segment 6 bases; nucleotides outside the gene matches: 15. The V gene's germline CDR1 is MGHRA and CDR2 YSYEKL. The CDR3 DNA is TGCGCCAGCAGCCACTGGGCCTCTGAGCGGGGGGGCCCCGATACGCAGTATTTT. It codes for CASSHWASERGGPDTQYF.

This clone came up a few times. The CDR3: CASRLEEANTEAFF. The DNA of the CDR3 is TGTGCCAGCCGATTGGAGGAGGCAAACACTGAAGCTTTCTTT. V gene TRBV6-5 combines with J gene TRBJ1-1; D gene ambiguous. CDR3 size: 14 residues. Trimming took off 8 bases at V and 2 bases at J, with 15 bases between the two ends. CDR1 MNHEY and CDR2 SVGAGI come from the germline V gene.

This sequence joins TRBV19 and TRBJ2-5; D is ambiguous. TRBJ2-7 explains the end of the DNA better; the J call may be wrong. CDR1 LNHDA and CDR2 SQIVND come from the germline V gene (reference sequence). CDR3 length: 13 residues. CDR3 sequence: CASSPSGPYEQYF. CDR3 coding DNA: TGTGCCAGTAGTCCTTCCGGTCCCTACGAGCAGTACTTC.

The chain carries TRBV3-1 (or the pseudogene TRBV3-2) and TRBJ1-4, with D tentatively TRBD1 (6 bases). V was trimmed by 4 bases and J by 8 bases, leaving 17 bases between them. The CDR3 sequence is 15 residues long. CDR1 is LGHDT, CDR2 YNNKEL, per germline (reference sequence). The CDR3 bases are TGTGCCAGCAGCCCCTACAGGGCGACACGGGAAAAACTGTTTTTT. Translated: CASSPYRATREKLFF.

This sequence joins TRBV10-1 and TRBJ2-3; D not certain. Trimming left V 4 bases short and J 5 bases short, with 10 bases between. Germline V gene sequence: CDR1 WNHNN, CDR2 SYGVQD (reference sequence). The CDR3 is 13 residues long. CDR3 region: CASSAAGRDTQYF. Written as DNA, the CDR3 is TGCGCCAGCAGTGCGGCAGGCCGAGATACGCAGTATTTT.

The chain is built from TRBV29-1 and TRBJ2-3; a possible D gene is TRBD1 (6 bases). Germline CDR1 and CDR2: SQVTM and ANQGSEA. This CDR3 is 15 amino acids long. Between the trimmed V and J ends, which lost 2 bases and 0 bases, there was a span of 12 bases. CDR3 protein: CSVEYRTASTDTQYF. Here the CDR3 DNA reads TGCAGCGTTGAATATCGGACAGCTAGCACAGATACGCAGTATTTT.